The following is a T cell receptor beta chain sequence with its context. Germline lookup yields CDR1 SGHRS and CDR2 YFSETQ. The CDR3 length is 16 residues. Trimming removed 4 bases from V and 0 bases from J; junction bases left unmatched: 8. This entry belongs to a study of blood T cell repertoires in COVID-19. Across the whole study: The United States, Italy and Spain were the sources of the acute and convalescent COVID-19 samples. PBMCs, B-cell-depleted T cells, or T cells were the source of the cDNA or gDNA that made up the material.

As originally analysed: Counts of nucleated cells, estimated from reference gene primer amplification, were obtained. Generated by immunoSEQ multiplex PCR, the TCRdb table keeps only in-frame clones and is missing some. The V and J calls and clone size come from that table; D and trimming were worked out from the DNA. The data show 150,000 to 200,000 clones, less than 85% seen once. This chain uses TRBV5-1 with TRBJ1-2; TRBD1 aligns across 8 bases. Input material: peripheral blood. The sequence was obtained from a human donor with acute or convalescent COVID-19. The donor label of this sample is uncertain. Written as DNA, the CDR3 is TGCGCCAGCAGCCCTAAAGGGACAGGTGCTAACTATGGCTACACCTTC. This sequence encodes CASSPKGTGANYGYTF.